The source of this T cell receptor (beta chain) is a study of OX40 agonist ivuxolimab in advanced cancers. Generated by immunoSEQ multiplex PCR, the TCRdb table keeps only in-frame clones and is missing some. The sample lists fewer than 60,000 clones, approximately 91% occurring once. In germline, CDR1 is KGHSH, CDR2 LQKENI. The CDR3 runs 15 residues. V shed 2 bases and J 3 bases; nucleotides not matched to a gene: 6. Study results and caveats: Normalized expansion of T-cell clones was also low for some nonresponders.

Comments on this clone: Its antigen remains unknown.

J is TRBJ2-7 and V is TRBV18, with 8 nucleotides matching TRBD2. The receptor comes from an adult with an advanced solid tumor such as melanoma, head and neck, liver or kidney cancer. Sequencing was performed on CD4+ or CD8+ T cells sorted from blood, taken in a trial of the OX40 agonist ivuxolimab. The CDR3 DNA reads as TGTGCCAGCTCACCAAGGACTAGCAGATACTACGAGCAGTACTTC. Translated, it gives CASSPRTSRYYEQYF. Based on the CDR3 plus reference TRBV18 and TRBJ2-7, the full variable domain is NAGVMQNPRHLVRRRGQEARLRCSPMKGHSHVYWYRQLPEEGLKFMVYLQKENIIDESGMPKERFSAEFPKEGPSILRIQQVVRGDSAAYFCASSPRTSRYYEQYFGPGTRLTVT.